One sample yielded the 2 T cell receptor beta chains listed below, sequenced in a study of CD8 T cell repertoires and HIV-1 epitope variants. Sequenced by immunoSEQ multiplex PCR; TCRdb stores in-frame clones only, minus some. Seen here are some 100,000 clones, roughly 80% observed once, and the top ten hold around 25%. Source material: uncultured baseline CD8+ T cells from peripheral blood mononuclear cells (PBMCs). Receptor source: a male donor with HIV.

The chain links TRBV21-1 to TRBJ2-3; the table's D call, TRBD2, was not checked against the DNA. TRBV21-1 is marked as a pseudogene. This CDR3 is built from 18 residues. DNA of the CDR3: TGTGCCAGCAGCAGGCTGCTTGGGACTTGCTCAAGTACAGATACGCAGTATTTT. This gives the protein CASSRLLGTCSSTDTQYF.

The CDR3 region is CAWSVQGLQGNIQYF. DNA for the CDR3: TGTGCCTGGAGTGTACAGGGATTACAGGGAAACATTCAGTACTTC. J is TRBJ2-4 and V is TRBV30; possibly TRBD1 for D (6 bases). The CDR3 extends over 15 amino acids. CDR1 is GTSNPN and CDR2 is SVGIG in the germline V gene (reference sequence). Trimming removed 0 bases from V and 6 bases from J, with 15 bases in between.